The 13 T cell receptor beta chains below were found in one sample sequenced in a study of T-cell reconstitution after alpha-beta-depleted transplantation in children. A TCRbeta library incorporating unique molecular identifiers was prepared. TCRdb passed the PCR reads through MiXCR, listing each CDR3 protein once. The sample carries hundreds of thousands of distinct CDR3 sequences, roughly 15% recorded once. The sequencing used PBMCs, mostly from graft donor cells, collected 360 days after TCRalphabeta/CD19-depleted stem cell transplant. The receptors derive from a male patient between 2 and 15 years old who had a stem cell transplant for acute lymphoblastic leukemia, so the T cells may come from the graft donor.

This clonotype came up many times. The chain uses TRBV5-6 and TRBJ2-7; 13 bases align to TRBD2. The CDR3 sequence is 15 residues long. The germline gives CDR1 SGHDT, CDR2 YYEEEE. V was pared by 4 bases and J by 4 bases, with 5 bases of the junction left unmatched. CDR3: CASSTGLAGLYEQYF. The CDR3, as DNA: TGTGCCAGCAGCACGGGACTAGCGGGGCTATACGAGCAGTACTTC.

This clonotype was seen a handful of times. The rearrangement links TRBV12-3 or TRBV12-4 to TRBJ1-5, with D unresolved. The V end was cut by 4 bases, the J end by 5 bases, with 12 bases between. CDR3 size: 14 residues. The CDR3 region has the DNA TGTGCCAGCAGTTCCCGTCCGCCTGATCAGCCCCAGCATTTT. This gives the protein CASSSRPPDQPQHF.

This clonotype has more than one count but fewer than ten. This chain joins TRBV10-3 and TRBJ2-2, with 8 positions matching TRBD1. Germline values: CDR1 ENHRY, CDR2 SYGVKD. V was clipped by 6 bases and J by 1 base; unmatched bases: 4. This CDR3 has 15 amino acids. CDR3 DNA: TGTGCCATCAGAAGACAGGGGAAGAACACCGGGGAGCTGTTTTTT. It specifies CAIRRQGKNTGELFF.

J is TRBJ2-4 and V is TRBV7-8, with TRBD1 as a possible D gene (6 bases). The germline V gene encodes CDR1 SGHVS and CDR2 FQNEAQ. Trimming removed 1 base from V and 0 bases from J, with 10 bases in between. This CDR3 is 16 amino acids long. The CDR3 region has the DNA TGTGCCAGCAGCTTAGGAATGGGACAAGCCAAAAACATTCAGTACTTC. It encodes CASSLGMGQAKNIQYF.

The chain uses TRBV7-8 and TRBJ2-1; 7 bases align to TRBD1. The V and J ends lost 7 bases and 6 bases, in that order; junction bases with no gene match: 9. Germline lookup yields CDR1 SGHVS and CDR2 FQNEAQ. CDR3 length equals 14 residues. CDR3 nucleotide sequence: TGTGCCAGCACCCACCGGGACAGTTTCAATGAGCAGTTCTTC. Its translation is CASTHRDSFNEQFF.

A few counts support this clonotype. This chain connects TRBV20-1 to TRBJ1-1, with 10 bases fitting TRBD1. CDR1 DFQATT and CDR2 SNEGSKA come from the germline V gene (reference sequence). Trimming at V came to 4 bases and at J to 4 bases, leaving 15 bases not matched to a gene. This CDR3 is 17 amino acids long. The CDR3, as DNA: TGCAGTGCTACAATGCCGGGACAGGGGCCAGTAGGCACTGAAGCTTTCTTT. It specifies CSATMPGQGPVGTEAFF.

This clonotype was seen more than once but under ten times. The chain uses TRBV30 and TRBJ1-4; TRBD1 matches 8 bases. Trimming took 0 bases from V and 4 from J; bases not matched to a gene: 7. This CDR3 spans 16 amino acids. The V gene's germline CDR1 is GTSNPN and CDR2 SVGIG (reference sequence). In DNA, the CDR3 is TGTGCCTGGAGTGTTGGTAACAGGGGGTTTAATGAAAAACTGTTTTTT. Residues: CAWSVGNRGFNEKLFF.

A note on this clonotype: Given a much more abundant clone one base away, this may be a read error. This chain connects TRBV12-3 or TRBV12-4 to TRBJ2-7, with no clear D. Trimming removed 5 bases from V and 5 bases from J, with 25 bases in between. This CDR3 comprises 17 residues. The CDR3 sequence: CASSIGLAWGNGHEQYF. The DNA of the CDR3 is TGTGCCAGCAGTATCGGCCTCGCTTGGGGTAATGGCCACGAGCAGTACTTC.

The CDR3 protein is CSARGLLSSCITDTQYF. The CDR3 DNA reads TGCAGTGCTAGAGGTCTCCTGTCCTCGTGTATCACAGATACGCAGTATTTT. The rearrangement uses TRBV20-1 and TRBJ2-3; D gene uncertain. From germline, CDR1 is DFQATT and CDR2 SNEGSKA (reference sequence). V lost 1 base and J 2 bases, leaving 19 bases between the germline ends. This CDR3 is 17 amino acids long.

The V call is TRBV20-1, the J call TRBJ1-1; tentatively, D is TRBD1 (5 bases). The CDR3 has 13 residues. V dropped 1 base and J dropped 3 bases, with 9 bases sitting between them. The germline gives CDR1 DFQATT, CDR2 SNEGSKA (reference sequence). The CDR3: CSARGGGDTEAFF. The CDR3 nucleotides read TGCAGTGCTAGAGGGGGGGGGGACACTGAAGCTTTCTTT.

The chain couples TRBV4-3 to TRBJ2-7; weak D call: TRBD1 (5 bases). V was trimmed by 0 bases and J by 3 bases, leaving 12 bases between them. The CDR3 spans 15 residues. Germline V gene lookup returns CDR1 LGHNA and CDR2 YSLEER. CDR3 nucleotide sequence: TGCGCCAGCAGCCAAGACGTGACAAGGGGCTACGAGCAGTACTTC. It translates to CASSQDVTRGYEQYF.

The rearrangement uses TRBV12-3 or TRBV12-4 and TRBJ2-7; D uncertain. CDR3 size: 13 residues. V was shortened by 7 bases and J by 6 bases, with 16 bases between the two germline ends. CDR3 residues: CASTLGSRSEQYF. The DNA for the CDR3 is TGTGCCAGCACCCTAGGTTCTAGATCCGAGCAGTACTTC.

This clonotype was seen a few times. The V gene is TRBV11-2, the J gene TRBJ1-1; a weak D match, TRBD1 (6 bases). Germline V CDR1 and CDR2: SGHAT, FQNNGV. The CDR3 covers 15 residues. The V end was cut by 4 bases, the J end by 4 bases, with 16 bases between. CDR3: CASSYTGGLFTEAFF. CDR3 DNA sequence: TGTGCCAGCAGCTACACCGGGGGCCTGTTCACTGAAGCTTTCTTT.